Listed below are T cell receptor beta chains from one sample, sequenced in a study of blood T cell repertoires in COVID-19. Some clones are missing from TCRdb's copy, which holds only in-frame ones; the method was immunoSEQ multiplex PCR. The table records roughly 340,000 clones, about 87% of them present only once. Material for sequencing was peripheral blood. The receptors were sampled from a woman in her fifties or sixties with COVID-19, enrolled during active disease. Each CDR3 is given with its conserved first and last residue. Fields, in order: clone size, J gene, V gene, D gene, CDR3 protein, CDR3 DNA. A D gene is named only where the DNA matches it firmly. Some rows have no size entry. The others give once, few or many, or a class for an expanded clone.

>-|TRBJ2-7|TRBV21-1|-
CASSKGRLAESYEQYF
TGTGCCAGCAGCAAAGGGCGACTAGCGGAGAGCTACGAGCAGTACTTC
>-|TRBJ2-1|TRBV7-9|TRBD1
CASSFGSGTGGNEQFF
TGTGCCAGCAGCTTTGGATCCGGGACAGGGGGAAATGAGCAGTTCTTC
>-|TRBJ2-3|TRBV18|-
CASSPGQKNTDTQYF
TGTGCCAGCTCCCCCGGACAGAAAAACACAGATACGCAGTATTTT
>-|TRBJ2-1|TRBV19|-
CASTLTVFSYNEQFF
TGTGCCAGTACCTTAACAGTCTTCTCCTACAATGAGCAGTTCTTC
>once|TRBJ2-7|TRBV4-2|-
CASSQVSGGSKYEQYF
TGTGCCAGCAGCCAAGTCAGTGGCGGCTCCAAATACGAGCAGTACTTC
>once|TRBJ1-2|TRBV6-5|TRBD1
CASRPGQARGYTF
TGTGCCAGCAGACCCGGACAGGCAAGGGGCTACACCTTC
>-|TRBJ2-1|TRBV5-4|TRBD2
CASSPLAGGDNEQFF
TGTGCCAGCAGCCCACTAGCGGGAGGGGATAATGAGCAGTTCTTC
>-|TRBJ2-3|TRBV18|TRBD2
CASSPFGGADTQYF
TGTGCCAGCTCACCCTTCGGGGGGGCAGATACGCAGTATTTT
>-|TRBJ2-7|TRBV11-2|TRBD2
CASSLAHWGWREPYEQYF
TGTGCCAGCAGCTTAGCCCACTGGGGGTGGCGGGAGCCCTACGAGCAGTACTTC
>-|TRBJ2-7|TRBV30|-
CAWRTAGRAGTYEQYF
TGTGCCTGGAGAACCGCGGGTCGGGCAGGAACCTACGAGCAGTACTTC
>once|TRBJ2-7|TRBV21-1|-
CASSHGVGGQIDSYEQYF
TGTGCCAGCAGCCACGGGGTAGGGGGACAGATCGACTCCTACGAGCAGTACTTC
>-|TRBJ2-5|TRBV6-6|TRBD1
CASRGQGKQETQYF
TGTGCCAGCAGGGGACAGGGGAAACAAGAGACCCAGTACTTC
>-|TRBJ1-2|TRBV6-5|TRBD1
CASSYSTGQGYGYTF
TGTGCCAGCAGTTACTCGACAGGACAGGGTTATGGCTACACCTTC
>-|TRBJ2-1|TRBV18|-
CASSPRGGTYNEQFF
TGTGCCAGCTCACCACGAGGCGGGACCTACAATGAGCAGTTCTTC
>-|TRBJ1-2|TRBV25-1|TRBD1
CASSEPGQGIYGYTF
TGTGCCAGCAGTGAGCCGGGACAGGGGATCTATGGCTACACCTTC
>-|TRBJ1-2|TRBV25-1|TRBD1
CASRQGGGYTF
TGTGCCAGCAGACAGGGGGGTGGCTACACCTTC
>-|TRBJ1-3|TRBV27|-
CASSATSSGNTIYF
TGTGCCAGCAGTGCAACAAGCTCTGGAAACACCATATATTTT
>-|TRBJ2-5|TRBV5-1|-
CASSASETQYF
TGCGCCAGCAGTGCGTCGGAGACCCAGTACTTC
>-|TRBJ2-5|TRBV5-6|-
CASSLFGGANQETQYF
TGTGCCAGCAGCTTGTTCGGAGGGGCCAACCAAGAGACCCAGTACTTC
>-|TRBJ2-3|TRBV7-2|TRBD2
CASSSAGATDTQYF
TGTGCCAGCAGTTCAGCGGGAGCCACAGATACGCAGTATTTT
>-|TRBJ2-3|TRBV5-4|-
CASSSPTSPSTDTQYF
TGTGCCAGCAGCTCCCCGACAAGTCCTAGCACAGATACGCAGTATTTT
>-|TRBJ2-1|TRBV23-1|TRBD2
CASSHPDVAGRYNEQFF
TGCGCCAGCAGTCACCCCGACGTAGCGGGACGCTACAATGAGCAGTTCTTC
>few|TRBJ1-1|TRBV9|-
CASSAPMTGEAFF
TGTGCCAGCAGCGCACCTATGACAGGCGAAGCTTTCTTT
>-|TRBJ2-1|TRBV19|TRBD1
CASSYSRQGVYNEQFF
TGTGCCAGTAGTTACAGTAGACAGGGAGTCTACAATGAGCAGTTCTTC
>-|TRBJ2-5|TRBV30|TRBD1
CAWSVRQGVGETQYF
TGTGCCTGGAGTGTCAGGCAGGGGGTAGGCGAGACCCAGTACTTC
>-|TRBJ2-2|TRBV21-1|-
CASSKFRTSGREDTGELFF
TGTGCCAGCAGCAAATTCCGTACTAGCGGGAGGGAGGACACCGGGGAGCTGTTTTTT
>-|TRBJ1-1|TRBV6-5|-
CAARNWNTEAFF
TGTGCCGCGAGGAATTGGAACACTGAAGCTTTCTTT
>-|TRBJ1-1|TRBV6-5|-
CASNRHNTEAFF
TGTGCCAGCAACCGACACAACACTGAAGCTTTCTTT
>-|TRBJ2-1|TRBV18|TRBD2
CASSPLAGAHNEQFF
TGTGCCAGCTCACCACTGGCGGGAGCTCACAATGAGCAGTTCTTC
>-|TRBJ2-1|TRBV18|TRBD2
CASSLGRRVVEQFF
TGTGCCAGCTCCCTCGGGAGGCGGGTGGTTGAGCAGTTCTTC
>-|TRBJ2-2|TRBV5-1|-
CASSFGRGDTGELFF
TGCGCCAGCAGCTTCGGCAGGGGCGACACCGGGGAGCTGTTTTTT
>-|TRBJ2-3|TRBV19|-
CASRPLRESTDTQYF
TGTGCCAGTAGGCCCCTCAGGGAAAGCACAGATACGCAGTATTTT
>once|TRBJ1-2|TRBV4-2|-
CASSLEQGDYGYTF
TGTGCCAGCAGCCTCGAACAGGGTGACTATGGCTACACCTTC
>-|TRBJ2-1|TRBV18|TRBD2
CASSRGLAEYNEQFF
TGTGCCAGCTCACGGGGACTAGCGGAATACAATGAGCAGTTCTTC
>-|TRBJ1-2|TRBV28|-
CASSLVSRGSGGYTF
TGTGCCAGCAGTTTAGTCTCTAGGGGCTCCGGAGGCTACACCTTC
>-|TRBJ1-5|TRBV10-3|TRBD1
CAASGTMTGGSNQPQHF
TGTGCCGCATCAGGGACCATGACAGGGGGTAGCAATCAGCCCCAGCATTTT
>once|TRBJ1-2|TRBV6-1|-
CASSQGARFNYGYTF
TGTGCCAGCAGCCAAGGAGCGAGATTTAACTATGGCTACACCTTC
>-|TRBJ2-1|TRBV27|TRBD1
CASSARGQGNNEQFF
TGTGCCAGCAGTGCCCGGGGACAGGGTAACAATGAGCAGTTCTTC
>-|TRBJ2-7|TRBV11-2|TRBD1
CASSSRDRGYEQYF
TGTGCCAGCAGCTCCCGAGACAGGGGTTACGAGCAGTACTTC
>-|TRBJ1-4|TRBV7-8|-
CASSSMRSFNEKLFF
TGTGCCAGCAGTTCAATGCGGTCCTTTAATGAAAAACTGTTTTTT
>-|TRBJ2-2|TRBV3-1/TRBV3-2|-
CASSQDYSITGELFF
TGTGCCAGCAGCCAAGATTACAGCATCACCGGGGAGCTGTTTTTT
>-|TRBJ1-1|TRBV4-1|-
CASSQGTVPYTEAFF
TGCGCCAGCAGCCAAGGGACAGTGCCTTACACTGAAGCTTTCTTT
>-|TRBJ2-5|TRBV18|-
CASSPGRQETQYF
TGTGCCAGCTCACCAGGGCGACAAGAGACCCAGTACTTC
>-|TRBJ2-5|TRBV18|-
CASSPFRETQYF
TGTGCCAGCTCACCATTTCGGGAGACCCAGTACTTC
>few|TRBJ1-2|TRBV5-4|TRBD1
CASSRDREVYGYTF
TGTGCCAGCAGCCGGGACAGGGAGGTCTATGGCTACACCTTC
>-|TRBJ1-4|TRBV5-1|TRBD1
CASSPQGQGVEKLFF
TGCGCCAGCAGCCCCCAGGGACAGGGGGTTGAAAAACTGTTTTTT
>-|TRBJ1-1|TRBV19|TRBD1
CASIVNRGGTEAFF
TGTGCCAGTATAGTGAACAGGGGGGGGACTGAAGCTTTCTTT
>-|TRBJ2-1|TRBV7-2|TRBD2
CASSQRLAGDGEQFF
TGTGCCAGCAGCCAACGACTAGCGGGAGATGGTGAGCAGTTCTTC
>-|TRBJ2-1|TRBV4-2|TRBD2
CASSQALAGGYNEQFF
TGTGCCAGCAGCCAAGCCCTAGCGGGAGGGTACAATGAGCAGTTCTTC
>-|TRBJ2-5|TRBV6-5|-
CASSETDTIAQYF
TGTGCCAGCAGCGAGACAGACACGATAGCCCAGTACTTC
>few|TRBJ2-2|TRBV5-5|TRBD1
CASNQGQGNLAGELFF
TGTGCCAGCAACCAAGGACAGGGAAATTTGGCCGGGGAGCTGTTTTTT
>-|TRBJ2-1|TRBV10-2|-
CASRADAIQFF
TGCGCCAGCAGGGCGGATGCGATACAGTTCTTC
>-|TRBJ2-5|TRBV19|-
CASSIDYAQETQYF
TGTGCCAGTAGTATCGACTATGCGCAAGAGACCCAGTACTTC
>-|TRBJ2-7|TRBV5-5|-
CASSWPGSAYEQYF
TGTGCCAGCAGCTGGCCAGGGTCTGCCTACGAGCAGTACTTC
>-|TRBJ1-2|TRBV3-1/TRBV3-2|TRBD1
CASSTTGGGDGYTF
TGTGCCAGCAGCACGACAGGGGGAGGGGATGGCTACACCTTC
>-|TRBJ1-6|TRBV5-4|TRBD1
CASSLTSLAGGRNSPLHF
TGTGCCAGCAGCTTAACGTCTCTCGCAGGGGGTCGGAATTCACCCCTCCACTTT
>-|TRBJ1-1|TRBV6-1|-
CASSELGAGGAFF
TGTGCCAGCAGTGAATTGGGGGCAGGTGGAGCTTTCTTT
>-|TRBJ1-5|TRBV3-1/TRBV3-2|TRBD1
CASSPTGNQPQHF
TGTGCCAGCAGCCCGACAGGGAATCAGCCCCAGCATTTT
>-|TRBJ1-6|TRBV5-8|-
CASSLSRASSYNSPLHF
TGTGCCAGCAGCTTGTCCAGGGCGAGCTCCTATAATTCACCCCTCCACTTT
>-|TRBJ2-5|TRBV28|TRBD2
CASTSWASGKETQYF
TGTGCCAGCACCTCTTGGGCTAGCGGTAAAGAGACCCAGTACTTC